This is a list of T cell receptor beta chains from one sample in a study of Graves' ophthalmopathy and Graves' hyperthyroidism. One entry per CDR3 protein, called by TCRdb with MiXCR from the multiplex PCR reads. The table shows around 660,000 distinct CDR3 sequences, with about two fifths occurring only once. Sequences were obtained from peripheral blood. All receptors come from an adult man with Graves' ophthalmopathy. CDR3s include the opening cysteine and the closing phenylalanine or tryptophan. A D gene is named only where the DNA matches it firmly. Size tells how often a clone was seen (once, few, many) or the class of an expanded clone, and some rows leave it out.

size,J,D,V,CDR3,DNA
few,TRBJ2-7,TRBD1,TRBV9,CASSTQGTGWYEQYF,TGTGCCAGCAGCACGCAAGGGACAGGGTGGTACGAGCAGTACTTC
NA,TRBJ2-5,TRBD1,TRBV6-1,CASRSLQGVGETQYF,TGTGCCAGCAGAAGCCTCCAGGGGGTAGGGGAGACCCAGTACTTC
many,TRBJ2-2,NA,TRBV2,CASTITRGTGELFF,TGTGCCAGCACAATTACTAGGGGCACCGGGGAGCTGTTTTTT
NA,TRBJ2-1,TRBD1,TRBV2,CASRGQGDEQFF,TGTGCCAGCAGAGGACAGGGGGATGAGCAGTTCTTC
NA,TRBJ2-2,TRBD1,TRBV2,CASSETGGRELFF,TGTGCCAGCAGCGAAACAGGGGGCCGGGAGCTGTTTTTT
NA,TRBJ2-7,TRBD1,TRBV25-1,CASSEGTQGGYEQYF,TGTGCCAGCAGTGAAGGGACACAGGGGGGCTACGAGCAGTACTTC
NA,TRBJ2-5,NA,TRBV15,CATSTKRGGRETQYF,TGTGCCACCAGCACTAAGCGTGGGGGTAGAGAGACCCAGTACTTC
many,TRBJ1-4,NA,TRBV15,CATSRETSGVSGKLFF,TGTGCCACCAGCAGAGAGACATCCGGGGTCTCGGGAAAACTGTTTTTT
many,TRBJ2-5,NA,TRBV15,CATSRRPWETQYF,TGTGCCACCAGCAGGAGGCCGTGGGAGACCCAGTACTTC
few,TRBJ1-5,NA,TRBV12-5,CASGSGQLDQPQHF,TGTGCTAGTGGTTCCGGACAGTTGGATCAGCCCCAGCATTTT
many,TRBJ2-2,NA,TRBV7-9,CASSLAGHNTGELFF,TGTGCCAGCAGCTTAGCGGGACATAACACCGGGGAGCTGTTTTTT